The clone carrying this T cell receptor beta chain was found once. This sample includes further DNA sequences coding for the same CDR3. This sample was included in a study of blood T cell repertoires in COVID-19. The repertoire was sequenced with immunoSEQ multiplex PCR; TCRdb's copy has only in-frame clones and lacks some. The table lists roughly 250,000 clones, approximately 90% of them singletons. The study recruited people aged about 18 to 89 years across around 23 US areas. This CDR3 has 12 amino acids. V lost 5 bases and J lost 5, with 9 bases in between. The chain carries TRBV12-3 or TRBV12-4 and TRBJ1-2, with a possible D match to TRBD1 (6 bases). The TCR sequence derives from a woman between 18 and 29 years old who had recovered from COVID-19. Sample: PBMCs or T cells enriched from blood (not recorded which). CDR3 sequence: CASSPTGYGYTF. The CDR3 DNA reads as TGTGCCAGCAGTCCTACAGGGTATGGCTACACCTTC.